Detailed here is one T cell receptor beta chain. Its antigen is unknown. The PCR had 60 Vbeta and 13 Jbeta primers. TCRdb keeps only in-frame clones here, not all; method: immunoSEQ multiplex PCR. The sample's table shows 30,000 to 35,000 clones. The record originates from a study of cytomegalovirus exposure and HLA in healthy donors. Study outcomes and limitations: Most TCRs appeared rarely, but some public TCRs recurred in many donors. Presence/absence analysis assumed near-uniform sequencing depth across donors.

The sequenced material came from PBMCs. The receptor was isolated from a woman aged 40 to 49 in good health and CMV-seropositive.

This chain's CDR3 is CASSLMTGWSEAFF. CDR3 coding DNA: TGCGCCAGCAGCCTGATGACAGGGTGGTCTGAAGCTTTCTTT. The chain couples TRBV4-3 to TRBJ1-1; 7 bases line up with TRBD1. The CDR3 runs 14 residues. Germline lookup yields CDR1 LGHNA and CDR2 YSLEER. Unmatched junction bases numbered 8, after V lost 4 bases and J lost 6 bases.